The present entry profiles one T cell receptor (beta chain) with its context. V was clipped by 5 bases and J by 3 bases, with 16 bases between them. The CDR3 is 16 amino acids. Germline CDR1 reads SGHVS; CDR2 reads FQNEAQ. This record belongs to a study of blood T cell repertoires in COVID-19. Looking at the study overall: COVID-19 samples, acute and convalescent, were from the United States, Italy and Spain. Sample material is recorded as cDNA or gDNA derived from T cells, B-cell-depleted T cells, or PBMCs.

Authors' data handling: Reference gene primer amplification gave estimated nucleated cell counts. TCRdb's table, derived via immunoSEQ multiplex PCR, lists solely in-frame clones and lacks some. V, J and clone size are those of that table, while D and trimming were read from the DNA. The sample yields under 170,000 clones, 65% to 90% seen once. This sequence was found in a man in his sixties or seventies with acute or convalescent COVID-19. Sequenced sample: peripheral blood. This rearrangement joins TRBV7-8 to TRBJ2-2; D gene ambiguous. The CDR3 sequence is CASSLAARRDTGELFF. The CDR3 bases are TGTGCCAGCAGCCTGGCGGCTAGGCGAGACACCGGGGAGCTGTTTTTT.